One and the same sample provided the 21 T cell receptor beta chains below, sequenced in a study of siplizumab effects on memory and regulatory T cells (dated by TCRdb to the late 2010s). Library method: the immunoSEQ multiplex PCR assay. TCRdb carries this immuneACCESS record with in-frame sequences only. Its versions omit some clonotypes, under half of them owing to an unresolved V gene in the studies checked, with the rest unexplained. Counted in this sample were approximately 50,000 clones; over 90% of them appeared once. The leading ten clones occupy more than 15% of the sample. The specimen was CD8+ T cells sorted from blood. The receptors derive from a human donor in good health.

This chain links TRBV5-5 with TRBJ2-5; 7 bases fit TRBD1. V dropped 4 bases and J dropped 0; count of bases not matched to a gene: 3. Germline V gene data show CDR1 as SGHKS and CDR2 as YYEKEE (reference sequence). This CDR3 region has 14 residues. CDR3: CASSTTGYQETQYF. CDR3 in DNA: TGTGCCAGCAGCACGACAGGGTACCAAGAGACCCAGTACTTC.

This rearrangement joins TRBV11-2 to TRBJ2-7; 9 nucleotides align to TRBD2. V was clipped by 5 bases and J by 5 bases; unmatched bases: 7. There are 14 residues in the CDR3. The germline gives CDR1 SGHAT, CDR2 FQNNGV. CDR3 nucleotides: TGTGCCAGCAGCAGTAGCGGGAGTGCCCACGAGCAGTACTTC. Translated, it gives CASSSSGSAHEQYF.

The chain is built from TRBV29-1 and TRBJ2-1; TRBD1 or TRBD2 may be the D gene (7 bases each). The CDR3 spans 18 residues. V was cut by 5 bases and J by 2 bases, with 25 bases left in between. Looked up from germline, CDR1 is SQVTM and CDR2 is ANQGSEA. The CDR3 spells CSVPEGGVKTGTYNEQFF. Here the CDR3 DNA reads TGCAGCGTTCCAGAGGGGGGGGTTAAGACAGGGACCTACAATGAGCAGTTCTTC.

This chain joins TRBV28 and TRBJ1-4, with a weak D call TRBD1 (5 bases). The V gene lost 2 bases and the J gene lost 6 bases, with 10 bases spanning the gap. The germline CDR1 and CDR2 sequences are MDHEN and SYDVKM. CDR3 length equals 14 residues. CDR3 sequence reads: CASSLGDEYEKLFF. CDR3 in DNA: TGTGCCAGCAGTTTAGGGGACGAGTATGAAAAACTGTTTTTT.

This chain connects TRBV4-1 to TRBJ2-7; D is undetermined. V dropped 3 bases and J dropped 0 bases, with 15 bases sitting between them. The germline V gene has CDR1 MGHRA and CDR2 YSYEKL. The CDR3 sequence is 16 residues long. DNA of the CDR3: TGCGCCAGCAGCCACACGACGGCCGACCTCTCCTACGAGCAGTACTTC. It specifies CASSHTTADLSYEQYF.

The rearrangement joins TRBV9 to TRBJ2-3, with D maybe TRBD2 (6 bases). The CDR3 is 16 amino acids. Germline-derived CDR1 and CDR2 are SGDLS and YYNGEE. The V and J ends lost 3 bases and 0 bases respectively, with 14 bases between them. For the CDR3, the DNA is TGTGCCAGCAGCGGTCTAGCGTACTCTAGCACAGATACGCAGTATTTT. Translated, it gives CASSGLAYSSTDTQYF.

The rearrangement links TRBV27 to TRBJ2-2; D is unresolved. This CDR3 spans 14 amino acids. V lost 5 bases and J 4 bases, leaving 11 bases between the germline ends. From germline, CDR1 is MNHEY and CDR2 SMNVEV (reference sequence). The CDR3 coding sequence is TGTGCCAGCAGTCCCCGAACCCGCACCGGGGAGCTGTTTTTT. It encodes CASSPRTRTGELFF.

The chain carries TRBV15 and TRBJ2-7, with D uncertain. V was cut by 0 bases and J by 6 bases, with 6 bases left in between. Germline-derived CDR1 and CDR2 are LNHNV and YYDKDF (reference sequence). The CDR3 is 12 residues long. Here the CDR3 DNA reads TGTGCCACCAGCAGAGATTTGGTCGAGCAGTACTTC. Amino acids: CATSRDLVEQYF. The full variable domain, its missing parts supplied by reference TRBV15 and TRBJ2-7, is DAMVIQNPRYQVTQFGKPVTLSCSQTLNHNVMYWYQQKSSQAPKLLFHYYDKDFNNEADTPDNFQSRRPNTSFCFLDIRSPGLGDTAMYLCATSRDLVEQYFGPGTRLTVT.

The chain links TRBV10-3 to TRBJ2-5; 10 bases fit TRBD1. From germline, CDR1 is ENHRY and CDR2 SYGVKD. The CDR3 has 16 amino acids. V shed 6 bases and J 5 bases; nucleotides not matched to a gene: 12. CDR3 protein: CAIRAPGTGDSETQYF. In DNA form, the CDR3 reads TGTGCCATCAGGGCTCCTGGGACAGGGGATTCTGAGACCCAGTACTTC.

J is TRBJ1-1 and V is TRBV28, with D hard to call. The V and J ends lost 5 bases and 1 base respectively, with 11 bases between them. The CDR3 is made up of 14 amino acids. CDR1 MDHEN and CDR2 SYDVKM come from the germline V gene. The CDR3 nucleotides read TGTGCCAGCAGTCCCCCTGTCTGGAACACTGAAGCTTTCTTT. It specifies CASSPPVWNTEAFF.

The rearrangement joins TRBV27 to TRBJ2-3; D remains ambiguous. Germline V CDR1 and CDR2: MNHEY, SMNVEV (reference sequence). Trimming removed 5 bases at V and 3 bases at J, with 15 bases between. The CDR3 length is 15 residues. The chain's CDR3 is CASSPRVPFTDTQYF. The CDR3 DNA follows: TGTGCCAGCAGTCCACGGGTTCCCTTTACAGATACGCAGTATTTT.

This chain joins TRBV11-1 and TRBJ2-7; D unresolved. This CDR3 region has 11 residues. In germline, CDR1 is SGHAT, CDR2 FQDESV (reference sequence). V was shortened by 6 bases and J by 4 bases, with 7 bases between the two germline ends. The CDR3 spells CASRVRYEQYF. The CDR3 coding sequence is TGTGCCAGCAGGGTAAGGTACGAGCAGTACTTC.

The chain couples TRBV27 to TRBJ2-7; TRBD1 aligns across 7 bases. The CDR3 is made up of 14 amino acids. After removal of 5 bases from V and 2 bases from J, the junction contained 6 bases not matched to a gene. Germline values: CDR1 MNHEY, CDR2 SMNVEV (reference sequence). CDR3 protein: CASSIRTGTYEQYF. The DNA of the CDR3 is TGTGCCAGCAGTATTCGGACAGGAACCTACGAGCAGTACTTC.

This CDR3 reads CASSERRRGQETQYF. The CDR3 DNA follows: TGTGCCAGCAGTGAACGTCGGCGGGGACAAGAGACCCAGTACTTC. This chain joins TRBV6-1 and TRBJ2-5, with D possibly TRBD2 on 6 matching bases. Germline loops: CDR1 MNHNS, CDR2 SASEGT. The CDR3 is 15 amino acids. V dropped 2 bases and J dropped 2 bases, with 12 bases sitting between them.

The chain carries TRBV10-3 and TRBJ2-1; no clear D gene. From germline, CDR1 is ENHRY and CDR2 SYGVKD. The CDR3 has 11 amino acids. V lost 4 bases, J lost 10 bases, and 8 bases lay in between. CDR3 protein: CAISVSVEQFF. The CDR3 DNA is TGTGCCATCAGTGTGTCTGTGGAGCAGTTCTTC.

The chain joins TRBV6-4 to TRBJ2-7, with 12 bases lining up with TRBD2. CDR3 length equals 17 residues. Per germline, CDR1 MRHNA and CDR2 SNTAGT. Trimming cost V 0 bases and J 3 bases; bases outside gene matches: 6. The CDR3 protein is CASSDSNRLAGVYEQYF. The CDR3 bases are TGTGCCAGCAGTGACTCGAACCGACTAGCGGGAGTCTACGAGCAGTACTTC.

This clone showed up just once. The chain joins TRBV29-1 to TRBJ2-2; D is ambiguous. This CDR3 is built from 17 residues. The germline V gene encodes CDR1 SQVTM and CDR2 ANQGSEA. V lost 0 bases to trimming and J lost 1 base, with 15 bases between them. CDR3 region: CSVEDAFGPGNTGELFF. In DNA form, the CDR3 reads TGCAGCGTTGAAGATGCCTTCGGTCCAGGGAACACCGGGGAGCTGTTTTTT.

The genes are TRBV5-6 and TRBJ1-3; D gene uncertain. Germline CDR1 reads SGHDT; CDR2 reads YYEEEE. CDR3 length: 16 residues. V was cut by 3 bases and J by 4 bases, with 17 bases left in between. CDR3 coding DNA: TGTGCCAGCAGCTCAGCATCGGGTCTTGGCGGAAACACCATATATTTT. Encoded protein: CASSSASGLGGNTIYF. The complete variable domain, with remaining parts taken from reference TRBV5-6 and TRBJ1-3, reads DAGVTQSPTHLIKTRGQQVTLRCSPKSGHDTVSWYQQALGQGPQFIFQYYEEEERQRGNFPDRFSGHQFPNYSSELNVNALLLGDSALYLCASSSASGLGGNTIYFGEGSWLTVV.

The chain uses TRBV10-3 and TRBJ1-3; no firm D call. Deletions cut 3 bases from V and 4 bases from J, with 22 bases between. The CDR3 contains 18 residues. Germline V gene data show CDR1 as ENHRY and CDR2 as SYGVKD. The DNA for the CDR3 is TGTGCCATCAGTGACCCGCGACGAACAAGCCCGGCAGGAAACACCATATATTTT. Translated, it gives CAISDPRRTSPAGNTIYF.

The rearrangement joins TRBV25-1 to TRBJ2-7; D gene uncertain. Trimming took 8 bases from V and 4 from J, leaving 12 bases between them. The CDR3 is made up of 12 amino acids. Germline V gene sequence: CDR1 MGHDK, CDR2 SYGVNS. This CDR3 is CASGISIYEQYF. Written as DNA, the CDR3 is TGTGCCAGCGGAATAAGTATTTACGAGCAGTACTTC.

This chain links TRBV13 with TRBJ2-1; 11 bases agree with TRBD2. This CDR3 spans 17 amino acids. Germline CDR1 is PRHDT and CDR2 is FYEKMQ (reference sequence). With 5 bases clipped from V and 4 bases from J, the junction kept 10 bases outside the gene matches. CDR3 sequence reads: CASSAFKRTSGYNEQFF. The CDR3 DNA is TGTGCCAGCAGCGCCTTCAAGCGGACTAGCGGGTACAATGAGCAGTTCTTC.